This T cell receptor beta chain was sequenced for a study of CD8 T cells in Susac syndrome. An amount of RNA that ranged from roughly 0.45 to 1 ug was reverse transcribed with random hexamers. Across 54 Vbeta and 13 Jbeta, TCR beta CDR3 was amplified with immunoSEQ multiplex PCR. Each CDR3 protein gets one entry after TCRdb re-called the immunoSEQ multiplex PCR reads with MiXCR. Altogether about 200,000 distinct CDR3 sequences are present, 85% to 95% being singletons, with the ten largest covering approximately 0.1%. The CDR3 is 15 amino acids. Germline V gives CDR1 LGHDT, CDR2 YNNKEL (reference sequence). Trimming took off 4 bases at V and 1 base at J, with 13 bases between the two ends. Isolation of CD8+ and CD4+ T cells was performed negatively, whereas enrichment of TEMRA cells was done by FACS.

V and J are TRBV3-1 and TRBJ2-5; no definite D call. Sequencing was carried out using CD4+ T cells from PBMCs. The clonotype was recovered from a human donor in good health. The CDR3 DNA reads as TGTGCCAGCAGCCCAAACCCCACGGGCCAAGAGACCCAGTACTTC. It is translated as CASSPNPTGQETQYF.